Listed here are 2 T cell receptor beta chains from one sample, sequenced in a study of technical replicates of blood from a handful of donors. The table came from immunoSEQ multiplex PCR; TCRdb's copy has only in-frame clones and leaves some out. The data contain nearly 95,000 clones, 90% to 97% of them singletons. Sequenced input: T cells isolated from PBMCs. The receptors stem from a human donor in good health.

The CDR3 region has the DNA TGTGCCAGCAGCTTAGAACTAGCGGACGAGCAGTACTTC. Translation: CASSLELADEQYF. The chain has TRBV13 and TRBJ2-7, with 8 bases that match TRBD2. Germline trimming cut 1 base from V and 5 bases from J; bases unmatched to any gene: 1. Per germline, CDR1 PRHDT and CDR2 FYEKMQ (reference sequence). The CDR3 length is 13 residues.

Here the CDR3 DNA reads TGCGCCAGCAGCCAAGTTTGGGGGGAGCAAGGGCAGCCCCAGCATTTT. This translates into CASSQVWGEQGQPQHF. The genes are TRBV4-1 and TRBJ1-5; D is possibly TRBD1 (5 bases). The CDR3 extends over 16 amino acids. Trimming cost V 1 base and J 7 bases, with 17 bases left between them. Germline CDR1 MGHRA, CDR2 YSYEKL.